Below are 6 T cell receptor beta chains sequenced from a single sample in a study of T cells in Graves' hyperthyroidism and ophthalmopathy. Amplified regions were TCR beta CDR3 sequences from RNA transcripts. Researchers ran a first-round RT-PCR on the TCR CDR3 using the HTBI primer set. TCRdb ran MiXCR on the multiplex PCR reads and lists one entry per CDR3 protein. The sample gives 530,000 or so distinct CDR3 sequences, around 24% of which show up once; 10% to 12% is in the top ten. Input material: blood. The receptors were gathered from a young woman with Graves' ophthalmopathy.

The J gene is TRBJ2-5, the V gene TRBV24-1, with 13 positions matching TRBD2. Germline values: CDR1 KGHDR, CDR2 SFDVKD. The CDR3 has 16 amino acids. The V gene end was trimmed by 2 bases and the J gene end by 4 bases; junction bases not matched to a gene: 3. The CDR3 reads CATSDSRLAGGETQYF. In DNA, the CDR3 is TGTGCCACCAGTGATTCCCGACTAGCGGGGGGAGAGACCCAGTACTTC.

This clonotype has more than one count but fewer than ten. This rearrangement joins TRBV29-1 to TRBJ1-2; D possibly corresponds to TRBD1 (5 bases). The CDR3 covers 13 residues. CDR1 and CDR2 from the germline V gene are SQVTM and ANQGSEA. V was cut by 5 bases and J by 2 bases, with 12 bases left in between. In nucleotides, the CDR3 is TGCAGCGTTACTCCCGACAGCAACTATGGCTACACCTTC. Translated: CSVTPDSNYGYTF.

The genes are TRBV12-3 or TRBV12-4 and TRBJ2-7, with 9 bases identical to TRBD2. The CDR3 loop spans 14 amino acids. V lost 6 bases to trimming and J lost 7 bases; unmatched junction nucleotides: 10. CDR3 sequence (DNA): TGTGCCAGCAGCAACTTAGCGGGAGAGGAAGAGCAGTACTTC. Its translation is CASSNLAGEEEQYF.

This clonotype was picked up a small number of times. A much bigger clone sits one base away, suggesting this may be a read error. This rearrangement joins TRBV12-3 or TRBV12-4 to TRBJ2-7; 7 bases agree with TRBD1. The CDR3 spans 11 residues. The V and J ends lost 8 bases and 2 bases, in that order; junction bases with no gene match: 0. The chain's CDR3 is CASGTAYEQYF. In DNA, the CDR3 is TGTGCCAGCGGGACAGCCTACGAGCAGTACTTC.

V and J are TRBV15 and TRBJ2-2, with 9 bases fitting TRBD2. The ends lost 6 bases at V and 4 bases at J; junction bases unmatched: 3. CDR1 and CDR2 (germline): LNHNV, YYDKDF (reference sequence). This CDR3 region has 14 residues. CDR3 amino acids: CATRGTSSTGELFF. The CDR3 DNA is TGTGCCACCAGGGGGACTAGCAGCACCGGGGAGCTGTTTTTT.

This clonotype appeared many times. The genes are TRBV19 and TRBJ1-1, with 7 bases fitting TRBD1. Trimming cost V 6 bases and J 4 bases; bases outside gene matches: 5. From germline, CDR1 is LNHDA and CDR2 SQIVND (reference sequence). The CDR3 is made up of 13 amino acids. The CDR3 region is CASRRGPVTEAFF. In DNA, the CDR3 is TGTGCCAGTAGGAGGGGGCCGGTCACTGAAGCTTTCTTT.